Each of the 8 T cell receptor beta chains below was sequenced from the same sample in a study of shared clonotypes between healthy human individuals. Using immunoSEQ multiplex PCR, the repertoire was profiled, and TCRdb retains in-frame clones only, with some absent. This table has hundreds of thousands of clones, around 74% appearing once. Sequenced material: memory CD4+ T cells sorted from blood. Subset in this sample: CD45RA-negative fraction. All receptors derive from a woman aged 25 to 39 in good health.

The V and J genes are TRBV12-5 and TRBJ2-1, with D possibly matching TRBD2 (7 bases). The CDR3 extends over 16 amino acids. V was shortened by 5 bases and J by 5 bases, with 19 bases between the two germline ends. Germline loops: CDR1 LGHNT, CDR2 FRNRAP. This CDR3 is CASGLRGERGDNEQFF. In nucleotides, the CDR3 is TGTGCTAGTGGTCTTAGGGGGGAGCGGGGAGACAATGAGCAGTTCTTC.

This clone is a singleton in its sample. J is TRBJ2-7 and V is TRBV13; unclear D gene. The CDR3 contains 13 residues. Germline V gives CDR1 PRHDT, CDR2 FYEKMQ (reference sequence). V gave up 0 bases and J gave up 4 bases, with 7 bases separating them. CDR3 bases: TGTGCCAGCAGCTTAGGGATATTATACGAGCAGTACTTC. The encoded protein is CASSLGILYEQYF.

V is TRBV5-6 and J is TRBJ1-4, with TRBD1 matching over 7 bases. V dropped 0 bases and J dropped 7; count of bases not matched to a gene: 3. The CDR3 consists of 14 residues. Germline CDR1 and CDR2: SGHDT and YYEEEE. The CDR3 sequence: CASSLAGGGEKLFF. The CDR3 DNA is TGTGCCAGCAGCTTGGCAGGGGGTGGTGAAAAACTGTTTTTT.

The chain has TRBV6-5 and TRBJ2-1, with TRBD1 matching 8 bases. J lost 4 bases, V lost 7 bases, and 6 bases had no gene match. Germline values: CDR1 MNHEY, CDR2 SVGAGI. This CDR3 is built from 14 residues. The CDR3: CASTRTGKYNEQFF. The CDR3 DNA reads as TGTGCCAGCACCCGGACAGGGAAATACAATGAGCAGTTCTTC.

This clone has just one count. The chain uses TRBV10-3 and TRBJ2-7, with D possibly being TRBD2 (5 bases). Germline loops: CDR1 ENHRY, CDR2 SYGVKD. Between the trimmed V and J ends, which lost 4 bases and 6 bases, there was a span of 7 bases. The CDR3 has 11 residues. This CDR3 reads CAISGGFEQYF. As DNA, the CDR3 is TGTGCCATCAGTGGAGGGTTCGAGCAGTACTTC.

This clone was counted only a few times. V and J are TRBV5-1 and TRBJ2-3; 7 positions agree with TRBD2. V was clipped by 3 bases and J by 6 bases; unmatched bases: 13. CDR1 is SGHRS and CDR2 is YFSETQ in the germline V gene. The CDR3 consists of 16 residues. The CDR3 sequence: CASSSTISGQGDTQYF. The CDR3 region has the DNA TGCGCCAGCAGCTCCACGATTAGCGGGCAGGGTGATACGCAGTATTTT.

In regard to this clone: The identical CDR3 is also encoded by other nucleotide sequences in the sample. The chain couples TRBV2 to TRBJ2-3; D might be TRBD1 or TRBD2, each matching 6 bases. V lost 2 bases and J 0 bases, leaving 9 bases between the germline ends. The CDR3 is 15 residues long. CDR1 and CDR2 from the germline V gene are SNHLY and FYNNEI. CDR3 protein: CASSERRGSTDTQYF. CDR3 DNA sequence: TGTGCCAGCAGTGAAAGGAGGGGGAGCACAGATACGCAGTATTTT.

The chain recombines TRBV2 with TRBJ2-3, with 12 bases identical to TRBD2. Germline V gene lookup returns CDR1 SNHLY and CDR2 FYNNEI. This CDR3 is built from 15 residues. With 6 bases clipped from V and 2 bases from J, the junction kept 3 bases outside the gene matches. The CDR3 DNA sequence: TGTGCCAGCAGAACTAGCGGGAGGAACACAGATACGCAGTATTTT. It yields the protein CASRTSGRNTDTQYF.